The entry below gives a single T cell receptor (beta chain) sequence along with its context. This CDR3 is 12 amino acids long. The germline V and J ends were trimmed by 7 bases and 11 bases, with 17 bases remaining between them. The germline gives CDR1 MDHEN, CDR2 SYDVKM. These data are taken from a study of blood T cell repertoires in COVID-19. Study at large: There were acute and convalescent COVID-19 samples, and they came from the United States, Italy and Spain. T cells, B-cell-depleted T cells, or PBMCs provided the cDNA or gDNA that served as material.

In the original workflow: Reference gene primers were amplified, and this amplification served to estimate nucleated cell counts. Repertoires were generated with immunoSEQ multiplex PCR, while TCRdb's copy carries only in-frame clones and drops some. For V, J and clone size, that table is used; D and trimming come from the DNA. Counted here are some 160,000 clones, roughly 88% occurring once; the ten biggest clones make up roughly 2.1%. The specimen sequenced was peripheral blood. This clonotype was sampled from a man aged 18 to 29 with acute or convalescent COVID-19. This chain uses TRBV28 with TRBJ1-1; the D gene is possibly TRBD1 (6 bases). CDR3 nucleotides: TGTGCCAGCAAATCAGGGGATCGGGACGCTTTCTTT. It codes for CASKSGDRDAFF.